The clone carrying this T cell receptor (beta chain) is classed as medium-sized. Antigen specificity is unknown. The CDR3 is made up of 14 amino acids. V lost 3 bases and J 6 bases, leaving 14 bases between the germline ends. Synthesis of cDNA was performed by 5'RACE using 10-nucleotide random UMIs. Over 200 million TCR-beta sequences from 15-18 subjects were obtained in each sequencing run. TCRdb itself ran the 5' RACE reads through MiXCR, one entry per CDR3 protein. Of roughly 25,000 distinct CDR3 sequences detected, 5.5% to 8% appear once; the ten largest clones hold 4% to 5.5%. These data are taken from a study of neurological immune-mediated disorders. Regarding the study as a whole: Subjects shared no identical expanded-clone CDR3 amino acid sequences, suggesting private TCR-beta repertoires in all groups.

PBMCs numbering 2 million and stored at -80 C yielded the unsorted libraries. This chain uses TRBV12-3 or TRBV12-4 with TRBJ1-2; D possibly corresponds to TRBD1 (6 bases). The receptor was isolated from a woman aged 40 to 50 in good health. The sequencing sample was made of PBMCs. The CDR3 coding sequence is TGTGCCAGCAGTTTCCGCAGGGGCGGGGATGGCTACACCTTC. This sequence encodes CASSFRRGGDGYTF.